Below, 8 T cell receptor beta chains from the same sample are listed, as sequenced in a study of memory CD4+ T cells and cytomegalovirus serostatus. Here immunoSEQ multiplex PCR was the method, and the copy in TCRdb shows in-frame clones only, minus some. The table lists some 50,000 clones, around 76% of them singletons. Single viable CD3+CD4+CD8-CD45RO+ cells were sorted as the memory CD4+ T cells. The sample comprised memory CD4+ T cells from blood. These receptors originate from an adult in good health and CMV-seronegative.

This clone has only one observation. This rearrangement joins TRBV6-5 to TRBJ2-3; D is unclear. From germline, CDR1 is MNHEY and CDR2 SVGAGI. This CDR3 contains 14 residues. Trimming removed 0 bases from V and 5 bases from J, with 9 bases in between. The CDR3, as DNA: TGTGCCAGCAGTTACTCGAGACCCGGAGATACGCAGTATTTT. Amino acid sequence: CASSYSRPGDTQYF.

V usage is TRBV28 and J usage is TRBJ1-2; weak D call: TRBD1 (6 bases). Germline V gene lookup returns CDR1 MDHEN and CDR2 SYDVKM. The CDR3 is 14 amino acids. Trimming took 6 bases from V and 2 from J, leaving 13 bases between them. In DNA form, the CDR3 reads TGTGCCAGCAGGCCGCAGGGGATCAACTATGGCTACACCTTC. Amino acid sequence: CASRPQGINYGYTF.

The chain carries TRBV9 and TRBJ2-7, with D uncertain. Germline loops: CDR1 SGDLS, CDR2 YYNGEE. Trimming took 9 bases from V and 3 from J, leaving 16 bases between them. The CDR3 contains 13 residues. The DNA for the CDR3 is TGTGCCACCCCAGTGGGCGCCCTCTACGAGCAGTACTTC. Protein: CATPVGALYEQYF.

In its sample, this clone was seen once. The chain is built from TRBV18 and TRBJ1-3, with 7 bases identical to TRBD1. The germline V gene has CDR1 KGHSH and CDR2 LQKENI. The CDR3 spans 16 residues. J lost 0 bases, V lost 3 bases, and 5 bases had no gene match. The CDR3, as DNA: TGTGCCAGCTCACCCAACAGGGGATTCTCTGGAAACACCATATATTTT. Protein product: CASSPNRGFSGNTIYF.

As regards this clone: Germline is not matched at one junction end, which may reflect a read error. The J gene is TRBJ2-1, the V gene TRBV7-7; 9 bases match TRBD2. CDR3 size: 16 residues. Germline V CDR1 and CDR2: SSHAT, FNYEAQ (reference sequence). The CDR3, as DNA: TGTGCTAGCAGCTTAATAGAGACTAGCGGATACAATGAGCAGTTCTTC. It specifies CASSLIETSGYNEQFF. The variable domain in full, completed from reference TRBV7-7 and TRBJ2-1, reads GAGVSQSPRYKVTKRGQDVTLRCDPISSHATLYWYQQALGQGPEFLTYFNYEAQPDKSGLPSDRFSAERPEGSISTLTIQRTEQRDSAMYRCASSLIETSGYNEQFFGPGTRLTVL.

This clone appeared a few times. V gene TRBV2 combines with J gene TRBJ2-2; D possibly corresponds to TRBD2 (6 bases). Germline CDR1 and CDR2: SNHLY and FYNNEI. This CDR3 is 15 amino acids long. With 4 bases removed from V and 3 bases from J, the gap between germline ends came to 12 bases. The CDR3 DNA reads TGTGCCAGCAGTGTGACTAGACCGGACACCGGGGAGCTGTTTTTT. It encodes CASSVTRPDTGELFF.

CDR3 DNA sequence: TGTGCCAGCGGGGAGGCCAAAAACATTCAGTACTTC. Translating it yields CASGEAKNIQYF. The rearrangement joins TRBV6-5 to TRBJ2-4; perhaps TRBD2 as D (5 bases). This CDR3 comprises 12 residues. V was cut by 8 bases and J by 1 base, with 6 bases left in between. From germline, CDR1 is MNHEY and CDR2 SVGAGI.

The CDR3 sequence is CASSHTGGRGNYGYTF. CDR3 DNA sequence: TGTGCCAGCAGCCACACGGGAGGCAGGGGTAACTATGGCTACACCTTC. The genes are TRBV7-2 and TRBJ1-2; D possibly corresponds to TRBD1 (6 bases). Trimming took 5 bases from V and 1 from J, leaving 17 bases between them. CDR1 and CDR2 (germline): SGHTA, FQGNSA. The CDR3 totals 16 residues. The full variable domain, completed using reference TRBV7-2 and TRBJ1-2, is GAGVSQSPSNKVTEKGKDVELRCDPISGHTALYWYRQSLGQGLEFLIYFQGNSAPDKSGLPSDRFSAERTGGSVSTLTIQRTQQEDSAVYLCASSHTGGRGNYGYTFGSGTRLTVV.